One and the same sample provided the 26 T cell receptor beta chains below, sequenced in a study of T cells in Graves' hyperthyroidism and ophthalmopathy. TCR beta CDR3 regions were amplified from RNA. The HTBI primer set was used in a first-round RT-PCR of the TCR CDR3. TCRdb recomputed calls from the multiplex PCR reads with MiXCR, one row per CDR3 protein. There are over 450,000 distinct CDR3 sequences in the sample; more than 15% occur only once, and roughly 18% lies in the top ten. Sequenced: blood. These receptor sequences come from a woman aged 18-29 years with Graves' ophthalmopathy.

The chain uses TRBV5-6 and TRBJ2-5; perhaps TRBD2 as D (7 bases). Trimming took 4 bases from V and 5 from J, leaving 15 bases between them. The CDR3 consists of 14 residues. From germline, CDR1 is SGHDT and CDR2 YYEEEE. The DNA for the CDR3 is TGTGCCAGCAGCGCAAGGGGGGGCGTCGAGACCCAGTACTTC. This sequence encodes CASSARGGVETQYF. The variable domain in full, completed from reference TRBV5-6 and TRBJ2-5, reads DAGVTQSPTHLIKTRGQQVTLRCSPKSGHDTVSWYQQALGQGPQFIFQYYEEEERQRGNFPDRFSGHQFPNYSSELNVNALLLGDSALYLCASSARGGVETQYFGPGTRLLVL.

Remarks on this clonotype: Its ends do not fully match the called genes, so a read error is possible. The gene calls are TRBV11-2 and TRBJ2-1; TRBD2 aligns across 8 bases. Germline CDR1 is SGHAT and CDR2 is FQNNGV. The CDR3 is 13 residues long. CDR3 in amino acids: CTSSPDGRDEQFF. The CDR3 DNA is TGTACCAGCAGTCCGGACGGGAGGGATGAGCAGTTCTTC.

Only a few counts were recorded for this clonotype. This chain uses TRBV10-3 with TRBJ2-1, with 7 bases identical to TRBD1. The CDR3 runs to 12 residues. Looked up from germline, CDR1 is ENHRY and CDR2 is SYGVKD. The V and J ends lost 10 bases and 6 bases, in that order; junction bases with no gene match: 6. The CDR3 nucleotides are TGTGCCACCAGGGACAGTAGCAATGAGCAGTTCTTC. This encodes CATRDSSNEQFF.

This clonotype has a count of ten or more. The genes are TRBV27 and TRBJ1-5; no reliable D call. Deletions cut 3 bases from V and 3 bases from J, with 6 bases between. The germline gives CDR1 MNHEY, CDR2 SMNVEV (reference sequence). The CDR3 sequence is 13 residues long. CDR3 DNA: TGTGCCAGCAGTTTTAGTCTCAATCAGCCCCAGCATTTT. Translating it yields CASSFSLNQPQHF.

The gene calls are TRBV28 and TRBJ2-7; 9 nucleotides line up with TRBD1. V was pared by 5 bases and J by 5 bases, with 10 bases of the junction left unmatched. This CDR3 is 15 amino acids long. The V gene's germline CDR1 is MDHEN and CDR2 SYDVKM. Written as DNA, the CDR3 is TGTGCCAGCAGTCAACCGGGACAGGGAATTCACGAGCAGTACTTC. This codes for CASSQPGQGIHEQYF. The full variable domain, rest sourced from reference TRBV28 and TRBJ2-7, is DVKVTQSSRYLVKRTGEKVFLECVQDMDHENMFWYRQDPGLGLRLIYFSYDVKMKEKGDIPEGYSVSREKKERFSLILESASTNQTSMYLCASSQPGQGIHEQYFGPGTRLTVT.

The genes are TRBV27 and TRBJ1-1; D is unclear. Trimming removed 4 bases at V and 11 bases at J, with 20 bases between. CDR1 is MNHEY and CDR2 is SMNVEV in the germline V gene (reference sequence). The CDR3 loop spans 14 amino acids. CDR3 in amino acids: CASSSYQSDLGAFF. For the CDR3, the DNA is TGTGCCAGCAGTTCCTACCAATCAGACCTGGGGGCTTTCTTT.

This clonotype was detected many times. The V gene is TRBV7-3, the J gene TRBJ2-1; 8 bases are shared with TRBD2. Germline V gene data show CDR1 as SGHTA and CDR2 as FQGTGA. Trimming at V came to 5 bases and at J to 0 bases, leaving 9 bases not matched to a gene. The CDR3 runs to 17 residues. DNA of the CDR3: TGTGCCAGCAGCGTACACCGGGGGGGGAGCTCCTACAATGAGCAGTTCTTC. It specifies CASSVHRGGSSYNEQFF.

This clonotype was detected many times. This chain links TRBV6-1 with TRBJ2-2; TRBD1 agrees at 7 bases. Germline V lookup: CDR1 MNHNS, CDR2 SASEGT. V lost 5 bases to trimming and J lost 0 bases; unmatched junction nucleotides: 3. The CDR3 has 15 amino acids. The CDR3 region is CASSPGGTNTGELFF. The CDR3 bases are TGTGCCAGCAGTCCAGGGGGTACGAACACCGGGGAGCTGTTTTTT.

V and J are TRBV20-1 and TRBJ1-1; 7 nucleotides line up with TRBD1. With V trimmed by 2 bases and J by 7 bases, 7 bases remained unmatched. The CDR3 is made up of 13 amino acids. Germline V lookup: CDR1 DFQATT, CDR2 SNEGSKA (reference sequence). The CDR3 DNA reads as TGCAGTGCTAGATTCCAGGGGGGTAGTGAAGCTTTCTTT. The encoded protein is CSARFQGGSEAFF.

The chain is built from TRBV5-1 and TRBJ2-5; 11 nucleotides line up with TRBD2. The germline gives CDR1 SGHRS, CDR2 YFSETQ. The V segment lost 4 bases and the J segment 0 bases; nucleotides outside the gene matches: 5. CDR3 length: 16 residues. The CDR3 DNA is TGCGCCAGCAGCAGCGGGACTAGCGGTTACCAAGAGACCCAGTACTTC. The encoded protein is CASSSGTSGYQETQYF.

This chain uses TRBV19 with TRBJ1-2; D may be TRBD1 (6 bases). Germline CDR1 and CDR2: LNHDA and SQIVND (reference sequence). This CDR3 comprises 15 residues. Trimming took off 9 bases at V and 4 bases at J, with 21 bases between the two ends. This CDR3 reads CASTPTGNPLYGYTF. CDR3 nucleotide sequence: TGTGCCAGCACACCCACAGGGAACCCCCTCTATGGCTACACCTTC.

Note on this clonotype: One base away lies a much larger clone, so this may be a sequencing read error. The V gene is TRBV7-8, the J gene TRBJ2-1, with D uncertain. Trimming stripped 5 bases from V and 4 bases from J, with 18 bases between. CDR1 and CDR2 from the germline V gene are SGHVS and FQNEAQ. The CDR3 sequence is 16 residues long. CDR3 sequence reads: CASSHPGSEVYNEQFF. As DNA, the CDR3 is TGTGCCAGCAGCCACCCGGGCTCGGAAGTTTACAATGAGCAGTTCTTC.

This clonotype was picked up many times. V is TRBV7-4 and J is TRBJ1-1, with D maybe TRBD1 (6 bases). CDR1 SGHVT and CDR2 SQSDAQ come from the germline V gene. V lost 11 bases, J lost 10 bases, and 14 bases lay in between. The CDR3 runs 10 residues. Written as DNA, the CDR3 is TGTGCCGCTGGGGGCTTGGGAGCTTTCTTT. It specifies CAAGGLGAFF.

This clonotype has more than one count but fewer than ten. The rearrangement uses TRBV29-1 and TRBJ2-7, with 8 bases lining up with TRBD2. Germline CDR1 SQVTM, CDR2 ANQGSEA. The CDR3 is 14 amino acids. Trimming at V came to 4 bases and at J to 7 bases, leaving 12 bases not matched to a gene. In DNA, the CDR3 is TGCAGCGTTGGAAGCGGGGGCACTTGGAGTGAGCAGTACTTC. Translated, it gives CSVGSGGTWSEQYF.

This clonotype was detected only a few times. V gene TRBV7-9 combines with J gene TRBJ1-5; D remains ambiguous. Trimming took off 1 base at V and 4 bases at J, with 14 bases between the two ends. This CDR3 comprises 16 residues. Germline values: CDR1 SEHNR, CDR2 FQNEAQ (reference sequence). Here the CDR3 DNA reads TGTGCCAGCAGCTTAGGGGCAGGCCTAAAGAATCAGCCCCAGCATTTT. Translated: CASSLGAGLKNQPQHF. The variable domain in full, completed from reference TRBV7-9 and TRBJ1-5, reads DTGVSQNPRHKITKRGQNVTFRCDPISEHNRLYWYRQTLGQGPEFLTYFQNEAQLEKSRLLSDRFSAERPKGSFSTLEIQRTEQGDSAMYLCASSLGAGLKNQPQHFGDGTRLSIL.

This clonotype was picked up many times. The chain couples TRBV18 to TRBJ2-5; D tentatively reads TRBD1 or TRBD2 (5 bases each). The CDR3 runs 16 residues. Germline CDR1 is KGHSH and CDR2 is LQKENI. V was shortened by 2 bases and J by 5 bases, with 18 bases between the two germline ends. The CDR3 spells CASSPGAGALMETQYF. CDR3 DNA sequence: TGTGCCAGCTCACCAGGGGCGGGCGCACTAATGGAGACCCAGTACTTC.

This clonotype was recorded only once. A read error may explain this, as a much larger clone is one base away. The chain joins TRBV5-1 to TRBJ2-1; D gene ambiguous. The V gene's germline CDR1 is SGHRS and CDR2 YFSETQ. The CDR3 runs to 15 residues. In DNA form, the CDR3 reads TGCGCCAGCACCTGGGCGGTGAGCTCCTACAATGAGCGGTTCTTC. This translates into CASTWAVSSYNERFF.

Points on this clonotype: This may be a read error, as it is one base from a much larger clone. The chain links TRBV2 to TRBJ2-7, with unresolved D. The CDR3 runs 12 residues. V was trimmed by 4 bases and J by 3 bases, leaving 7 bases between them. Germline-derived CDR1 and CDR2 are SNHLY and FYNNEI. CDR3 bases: TGTGCCAGCAGTGTAGCAGTCTACGAGCAGTACTTC. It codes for CASSVAVYEQYF.

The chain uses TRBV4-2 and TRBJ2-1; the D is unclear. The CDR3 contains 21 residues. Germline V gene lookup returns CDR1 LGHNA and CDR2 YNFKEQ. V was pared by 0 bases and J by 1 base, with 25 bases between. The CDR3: CASSQDGFRPYGELSYNEQFF. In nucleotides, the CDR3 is TGTGCCAGCAGCCAAGACGGGTTTCGGCCTTACGGAGAGCTGTCCTACAATGAGCAGTTCTTC.

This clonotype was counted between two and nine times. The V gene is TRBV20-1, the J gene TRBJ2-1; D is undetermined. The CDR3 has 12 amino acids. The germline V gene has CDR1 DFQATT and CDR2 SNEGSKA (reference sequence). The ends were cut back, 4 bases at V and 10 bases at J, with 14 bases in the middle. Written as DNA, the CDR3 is TGCAGTGCTACTGACCTGGTAGCCGAGCAGTTCTTC. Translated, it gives CSATDLVAEQFF.

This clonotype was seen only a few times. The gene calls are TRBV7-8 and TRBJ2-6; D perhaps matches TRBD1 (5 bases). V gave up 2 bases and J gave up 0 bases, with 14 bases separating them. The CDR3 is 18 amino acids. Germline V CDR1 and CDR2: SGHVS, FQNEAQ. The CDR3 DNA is TGTGCCAGCAGCTTAACTGAGATTAGGGGCTCTGGGGCCAACGTCCTGACTTTC. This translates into CASSLTEIRGSGANVLTF.

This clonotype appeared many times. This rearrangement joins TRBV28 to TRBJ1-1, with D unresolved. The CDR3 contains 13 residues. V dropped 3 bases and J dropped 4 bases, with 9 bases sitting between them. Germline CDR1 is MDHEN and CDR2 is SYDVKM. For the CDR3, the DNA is TGTGCCAGCAGTTTTATCGCGGGCACTGAAGCTTTCTTT. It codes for CASSFIAGTEAFF.

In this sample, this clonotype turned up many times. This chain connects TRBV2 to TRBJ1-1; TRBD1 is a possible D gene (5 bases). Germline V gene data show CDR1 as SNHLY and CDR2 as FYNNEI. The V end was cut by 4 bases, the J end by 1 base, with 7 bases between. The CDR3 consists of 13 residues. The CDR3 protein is CASSGDRNTEAFF. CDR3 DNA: TGTGCCAGCAGTGGGGACCGGAACACTGAAGCTTTCTTT.

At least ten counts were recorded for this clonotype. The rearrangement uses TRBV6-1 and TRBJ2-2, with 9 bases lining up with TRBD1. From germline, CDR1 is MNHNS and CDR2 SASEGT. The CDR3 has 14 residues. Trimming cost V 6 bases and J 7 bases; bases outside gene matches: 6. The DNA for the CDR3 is TGTGCCAGCAGCCTTGGGACAGGGAGCGGGGAGCTGTTTTTT. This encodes CASSLGTGSGELFF.

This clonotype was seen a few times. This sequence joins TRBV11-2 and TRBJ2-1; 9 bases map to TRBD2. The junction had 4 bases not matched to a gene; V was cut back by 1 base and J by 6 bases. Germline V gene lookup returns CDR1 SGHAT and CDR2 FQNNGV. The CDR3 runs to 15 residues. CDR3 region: CASSLAGGGANEQFF. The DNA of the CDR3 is TGTGCCAGCAGCTTAGCTGGCGGGGGGGCCAATGAGCAGTTCTTC.

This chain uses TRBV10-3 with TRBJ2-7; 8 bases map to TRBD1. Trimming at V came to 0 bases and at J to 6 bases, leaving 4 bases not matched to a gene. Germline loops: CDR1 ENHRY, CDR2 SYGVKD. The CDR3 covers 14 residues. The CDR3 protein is CAISESDRESEQYF. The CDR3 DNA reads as TGTGCCATCAGTGAGTCGGACAGGGAGTCCGAGCAGTACTTC.